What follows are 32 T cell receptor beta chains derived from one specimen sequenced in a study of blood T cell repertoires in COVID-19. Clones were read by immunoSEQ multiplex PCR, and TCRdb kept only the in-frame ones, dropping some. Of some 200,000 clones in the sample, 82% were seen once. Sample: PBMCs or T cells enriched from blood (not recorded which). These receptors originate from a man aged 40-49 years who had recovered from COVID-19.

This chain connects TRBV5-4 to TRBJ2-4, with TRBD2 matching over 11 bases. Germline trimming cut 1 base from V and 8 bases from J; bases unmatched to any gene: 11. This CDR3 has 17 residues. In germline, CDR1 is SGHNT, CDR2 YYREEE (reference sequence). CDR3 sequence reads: CASSLSGVSGRAYIQYF. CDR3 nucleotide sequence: TGTGCCAGCAGCTTGTCCGGCGTTAGCGGGAGGGCCTACATTCAGTACTTC.

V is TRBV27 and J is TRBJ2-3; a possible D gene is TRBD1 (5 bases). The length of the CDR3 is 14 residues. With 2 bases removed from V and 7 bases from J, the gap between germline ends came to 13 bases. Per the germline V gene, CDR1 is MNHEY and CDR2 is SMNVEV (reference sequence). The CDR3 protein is CASSLGRVFNTQYF. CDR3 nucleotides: TGTGCCAGCAGTTTAGGCAGGGTATTTAATACGCAGTATTTT.

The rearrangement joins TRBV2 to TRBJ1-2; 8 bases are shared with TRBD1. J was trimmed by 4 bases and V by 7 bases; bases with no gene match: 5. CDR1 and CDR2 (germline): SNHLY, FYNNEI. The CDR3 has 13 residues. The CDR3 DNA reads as TGTGCCAGCACCTGGGACAGGATCTATGGCTACACCTTC. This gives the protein CASTWDRIYGYTF.

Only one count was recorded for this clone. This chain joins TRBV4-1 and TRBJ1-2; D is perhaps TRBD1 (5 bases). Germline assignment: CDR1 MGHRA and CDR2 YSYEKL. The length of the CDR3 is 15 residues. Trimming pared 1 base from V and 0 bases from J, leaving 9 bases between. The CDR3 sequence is CASSQGQTTNYGYTF. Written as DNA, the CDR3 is TGCGCCAGCAGCCAAGGACAGACGACTAACTATGGCTACACCTTC.

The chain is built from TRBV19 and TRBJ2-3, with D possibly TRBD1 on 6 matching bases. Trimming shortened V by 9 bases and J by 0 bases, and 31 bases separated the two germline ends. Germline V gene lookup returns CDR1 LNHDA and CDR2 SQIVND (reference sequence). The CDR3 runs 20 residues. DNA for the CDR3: TGTGCCAGAAAATATCCCAGGGGCGTACAGGACGGTCCTAGCACAGATACGCAGTATTTT. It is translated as CARKYPRGVQDGPSTDTQYF. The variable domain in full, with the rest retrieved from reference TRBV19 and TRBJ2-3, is DGGITQSPKYLFRKEGQNVTLSCEQNLNHDAMYWYRQDPGQGLRLIYYSQIVNDFQKGDIAEGYSVSREKKESFPLTVTSAQKNPTAFYLCARKYPRGVQDGPSTDTQYFGPGTRLTVL.

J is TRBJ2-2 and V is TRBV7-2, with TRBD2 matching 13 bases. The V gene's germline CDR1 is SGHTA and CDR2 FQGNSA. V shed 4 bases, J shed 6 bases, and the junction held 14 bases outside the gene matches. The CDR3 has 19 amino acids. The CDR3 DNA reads TGTGCCAGCAGCTCAGAGACGGGACTAGCGGGATCCGTTGCCGGGGAGCTGTTTTTT. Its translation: CASSSETGLAGSVAGELFF. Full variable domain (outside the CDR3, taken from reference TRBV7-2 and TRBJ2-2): GAGVSQSPSNKVTEKGKDVELRCDPISGHTALYWYRQSLGQGLEFLIYFQGNSAPDKSGLPSDRFSAERTGGSVSTLTIQRTQQEDSAVYLCASSSETGLAGSVAGELFFGEGSRLTVL.

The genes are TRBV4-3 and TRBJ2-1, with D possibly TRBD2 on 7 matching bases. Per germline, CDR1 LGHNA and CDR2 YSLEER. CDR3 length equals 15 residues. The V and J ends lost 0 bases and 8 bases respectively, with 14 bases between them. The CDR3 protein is CASSQDVGGGDEQFF. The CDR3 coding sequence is TGCGCCAGCAGCCAAGACGTGGGCGGGGGCGATGAGCAGTTCTTC.

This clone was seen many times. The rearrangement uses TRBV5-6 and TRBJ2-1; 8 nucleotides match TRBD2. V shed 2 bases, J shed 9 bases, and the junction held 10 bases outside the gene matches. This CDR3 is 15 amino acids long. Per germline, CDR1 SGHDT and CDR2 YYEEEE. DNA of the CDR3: TGTGCCAGCAGCTTCAGCGGGAGTCGGGGAAGTGAGCAGTTCTTC. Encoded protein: CASSFSGSRGSEQFF.

The CDR3 DNA is TGTGCCAGCAATCAGGGCGAGAACACTGAAGCTTTCTTT. Encoded protein: CASNQGENTEAFF. The chain has TRBV6-5 and TRBJ1-1; D possibly corresponds to TRBD1 (5 bases). V was trimmed by 7 bases and J by 1 base, leaving 10 bases between them. Per germline, CDR1 MNHEY and CDR2 SVGAGI. The CDR3 has 13 residues.

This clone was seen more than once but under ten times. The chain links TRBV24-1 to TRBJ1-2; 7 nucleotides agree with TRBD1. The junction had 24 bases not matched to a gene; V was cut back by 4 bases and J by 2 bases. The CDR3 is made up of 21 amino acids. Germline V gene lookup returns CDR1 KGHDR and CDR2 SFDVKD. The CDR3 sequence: CATSEKYRQGADTFENYGYTF. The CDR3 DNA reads TGTGCCACCAGTGAAAAATACCGACAGGGAGCCGACACGTTCGAGAACTATGGCTACACCTTC.

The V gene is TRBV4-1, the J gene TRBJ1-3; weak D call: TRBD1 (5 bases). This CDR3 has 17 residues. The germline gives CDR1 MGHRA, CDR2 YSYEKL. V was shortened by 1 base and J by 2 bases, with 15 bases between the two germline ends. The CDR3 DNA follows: TGCGCCAGCAGCCAAGGACAAGTGGGGGGGGCTGGAAACACCATATATTTT. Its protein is CASSQGQVGGAGNTIYF.

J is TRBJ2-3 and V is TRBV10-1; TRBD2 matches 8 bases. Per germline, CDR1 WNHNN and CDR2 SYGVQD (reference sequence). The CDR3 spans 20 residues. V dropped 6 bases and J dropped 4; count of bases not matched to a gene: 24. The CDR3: CASRAQKKFQGTSRADTQYF. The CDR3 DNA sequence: TGCGCCAGCAGGGCCCAGAAAAAGTTCCAAGGGACTAGTAGGGCAGATACGCAGTATTTT.

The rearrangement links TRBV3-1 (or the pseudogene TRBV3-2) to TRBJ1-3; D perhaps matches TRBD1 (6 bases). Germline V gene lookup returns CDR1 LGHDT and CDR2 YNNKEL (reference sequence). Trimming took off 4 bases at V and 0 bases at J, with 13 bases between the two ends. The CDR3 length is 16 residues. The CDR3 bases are TGTGCCAGCAGCCCCGGGACATCGGGCTCTGGAAACACCATATATTTT. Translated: CASSPGTSGSGNTIYF.

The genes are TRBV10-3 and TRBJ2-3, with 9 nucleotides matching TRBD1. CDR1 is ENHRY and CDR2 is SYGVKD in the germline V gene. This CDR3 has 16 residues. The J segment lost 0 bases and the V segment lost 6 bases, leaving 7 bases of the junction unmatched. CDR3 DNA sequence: TGTGCCATCAGCGCGACAGGGGGAACTAGCACAGATACGCAGTATTTT. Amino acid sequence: CAISATGGTSTDTQYF.

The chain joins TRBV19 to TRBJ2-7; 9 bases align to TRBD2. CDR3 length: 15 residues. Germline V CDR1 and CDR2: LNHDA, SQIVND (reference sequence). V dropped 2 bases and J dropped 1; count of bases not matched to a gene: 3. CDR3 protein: CASSIRREGSYEQYF. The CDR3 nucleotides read TGTGCCAGTAGTATAAGGCGGGAGGGGTCCTACGAGCAGTACTTC.

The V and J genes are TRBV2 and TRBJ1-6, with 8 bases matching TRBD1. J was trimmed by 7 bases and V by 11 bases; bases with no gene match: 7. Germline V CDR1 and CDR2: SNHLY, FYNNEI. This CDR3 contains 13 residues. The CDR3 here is CAGSGTGNSPLHF. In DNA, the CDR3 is TGTGCCGGCTCCGGGACAGGAAATTCACCCCTCCACTTT.

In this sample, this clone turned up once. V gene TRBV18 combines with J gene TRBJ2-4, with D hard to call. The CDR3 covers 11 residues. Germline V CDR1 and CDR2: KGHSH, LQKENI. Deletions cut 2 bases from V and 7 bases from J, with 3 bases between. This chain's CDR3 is CASSPENIQYF. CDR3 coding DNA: TGTGCCAGCTCACCAGAGAACATTCAGTACTTC.

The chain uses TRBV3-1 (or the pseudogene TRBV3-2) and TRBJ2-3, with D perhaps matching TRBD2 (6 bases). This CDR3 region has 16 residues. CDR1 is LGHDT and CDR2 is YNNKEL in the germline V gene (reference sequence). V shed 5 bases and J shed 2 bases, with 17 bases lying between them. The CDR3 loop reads CASSERGNRLTDTQYF. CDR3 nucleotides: TGTGCCAGCAGCGAACGGGGGAACCGTCTCACAGATACGCAGTATTTT.

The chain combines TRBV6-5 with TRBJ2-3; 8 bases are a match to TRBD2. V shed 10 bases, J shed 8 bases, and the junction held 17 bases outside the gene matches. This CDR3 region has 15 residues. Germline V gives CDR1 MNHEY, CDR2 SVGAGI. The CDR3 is CATRIGLAGPSTQYF. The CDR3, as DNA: TGTGCCACCCGGATTGGACTAGCAGGCCCGAGTACGCAGTATTTT.

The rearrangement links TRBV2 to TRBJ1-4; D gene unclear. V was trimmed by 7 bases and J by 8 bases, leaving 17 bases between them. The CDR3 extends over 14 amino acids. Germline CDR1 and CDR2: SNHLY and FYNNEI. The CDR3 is CASIKLGVGEKLFF. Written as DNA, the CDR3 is TGTGCCAGCATTAAACTCGGGGTCGGAGAAAAACTGTTTTTT.

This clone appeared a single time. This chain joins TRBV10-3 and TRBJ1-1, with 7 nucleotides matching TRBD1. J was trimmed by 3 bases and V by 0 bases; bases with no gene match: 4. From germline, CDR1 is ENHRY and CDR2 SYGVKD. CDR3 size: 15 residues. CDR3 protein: CAISESEQGYTEAFF. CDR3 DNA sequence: TGTGCCATCAGTGAGTCCGAACAGGGGTACACTGAAGCTTTCTTT.

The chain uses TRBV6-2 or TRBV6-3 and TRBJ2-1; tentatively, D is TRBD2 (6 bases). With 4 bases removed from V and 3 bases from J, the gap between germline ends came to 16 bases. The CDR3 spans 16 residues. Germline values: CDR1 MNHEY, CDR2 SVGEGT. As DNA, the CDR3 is TGTGCCAGCAGTTTAATCTTAGCGGCTGACTACAATGAGCAGTTCTTC. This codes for CASSLILAADYNEQFF.

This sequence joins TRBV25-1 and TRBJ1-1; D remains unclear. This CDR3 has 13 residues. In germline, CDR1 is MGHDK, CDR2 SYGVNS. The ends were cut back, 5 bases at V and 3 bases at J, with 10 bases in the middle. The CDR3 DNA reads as TGTGCCAGCAGTAGCGAGCCTCACACTGAAGCTTTCTTT. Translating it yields CASSSEPHTEAFF. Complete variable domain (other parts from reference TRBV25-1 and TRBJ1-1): EADIYQTPRYLVIGTGKKITLECSQTMGHDKMYWYQQDPGMELHLIHYSYGVNSTEKGDLSSESTVSRIRTEHFPLTLESARPSHTSQYLCASSSEPHTEAFFGQGTRLTVV.

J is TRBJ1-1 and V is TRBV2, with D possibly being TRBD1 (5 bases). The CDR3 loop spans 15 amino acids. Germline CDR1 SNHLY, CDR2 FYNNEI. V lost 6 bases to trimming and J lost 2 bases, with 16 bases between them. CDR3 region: CASRAWGGANTEAFF. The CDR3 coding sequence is TGTGCCAGCAGGGCCTGGGGGGGAGCAAACACTGAAGCTTTCTTT.

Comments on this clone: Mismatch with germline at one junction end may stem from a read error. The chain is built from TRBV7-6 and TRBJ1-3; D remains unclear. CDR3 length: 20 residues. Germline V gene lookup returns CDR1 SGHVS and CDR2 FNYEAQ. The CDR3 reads CASSPVFSLQDPLSGNAIYF. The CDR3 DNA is TGTGCCAGCAGCCCAGTTTTTTCACTGCAGGATCCTCTTTCTGGAAACGCCATATATTTT.

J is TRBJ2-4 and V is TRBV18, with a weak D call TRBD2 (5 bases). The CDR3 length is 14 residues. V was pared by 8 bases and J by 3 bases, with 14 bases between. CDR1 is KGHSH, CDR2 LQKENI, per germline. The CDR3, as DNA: TGTGCCAGCGCGCCGGAGGCCGTCAAAAACATTCAGTACTTC. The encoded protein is CASAPEAVKNIQYF.

CDR3 in DNA: TGTGCCAGCAGTGTGGGGCTAGCGGAGGGCTACAATGAGCAGTTCTTC. Protein sequence: CASSVGLAEGYNEQFF. The genes are TRBV2 and TRBJ2-1; 7 bases align to TRBD2. The ends lost 4 bases at V and 3 bases at J; junction bases unmatched: 9. CDR3 length equals 16 residues. Germline CDR1 and CDR2: SNHLY and FYNNEI. The complete variable domain, with remaining parts taken from reference TRBV2 and TRBJ2-1, reads EPEVTQTPSHQVTQMGQEVILRCVPISNHLYFYWYRQILGQKVEFLVSFYNNEISEKSEIFDDQFSVERPDGSNFTLKIRSTKLEDSAMYFCASSVGLAEGYNEQFFGPGTRLTVL.

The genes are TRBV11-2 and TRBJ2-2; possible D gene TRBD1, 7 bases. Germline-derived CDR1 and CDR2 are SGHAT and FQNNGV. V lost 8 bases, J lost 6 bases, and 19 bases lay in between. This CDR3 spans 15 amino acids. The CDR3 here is CASGLRDRVAGELFF. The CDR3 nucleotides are TGTGCCAGCGGACTAAGAGACAGGGTCGCCGGGGAGCTGTTTTTT.

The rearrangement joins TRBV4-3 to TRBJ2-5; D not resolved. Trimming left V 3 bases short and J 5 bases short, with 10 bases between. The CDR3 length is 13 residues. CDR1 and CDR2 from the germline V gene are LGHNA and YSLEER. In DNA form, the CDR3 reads TGCGCCAGCAGCCAGGCCGTCCATGAGACCCAGTACTTC. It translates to CASSQAVHETQYF.

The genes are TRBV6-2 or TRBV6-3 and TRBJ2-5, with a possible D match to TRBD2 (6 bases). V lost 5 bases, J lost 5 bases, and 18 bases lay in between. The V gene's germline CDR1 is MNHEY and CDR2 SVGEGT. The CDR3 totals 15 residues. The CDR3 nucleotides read TGTGCCAGCAGTGCTCCGGGACTCCTATTCGAGACCCAGTACTTC. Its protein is CASSAPGLLFETQYF.

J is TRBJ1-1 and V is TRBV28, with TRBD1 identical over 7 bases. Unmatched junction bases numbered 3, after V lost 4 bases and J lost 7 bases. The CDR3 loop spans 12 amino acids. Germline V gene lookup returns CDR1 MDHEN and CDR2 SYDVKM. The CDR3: CASSSGGLEAFF. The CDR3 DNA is TGTGCCAGCAGTTCAGGGGGACTTGAAGCTTTCTTT.

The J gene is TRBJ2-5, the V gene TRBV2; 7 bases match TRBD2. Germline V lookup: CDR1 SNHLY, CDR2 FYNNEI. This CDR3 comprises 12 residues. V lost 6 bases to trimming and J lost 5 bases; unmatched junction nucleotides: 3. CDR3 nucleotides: TGTGCCAGCAGCGGGGGGACGGAGACCCAGTACTTC. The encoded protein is CASSGGTETQYF.